One sample yielded the 28 T cell receptor beta chains listed below, sequenced in a study of memory CD4+ T cells and cytomegalovirus serostatus. This table comes from immunoSEQ multiplex PCR, and its TCRdb copy is limited to in-frame clones, with some not included. The sample lists approximately 30,000 clones, 65% to 80% occurring once. Single viable CD3+CD4+CD8-CD45RO+ cells were sorted as the memory CD4+ T cells. Sequenced material: memory CD4+ T cells from blood. The receptors were gathered from an adult in good health and CMV-seronegative. Some clones in this sample may be carry-over from other donors' samples.

The gene calls are TRBV19 and TRBJ2-6, with a possible D match to TRBD1 (5 bases). There are 14 residues in the CDR3. In germline, CDR1 is LNHDA, CDR2 SQIVND (reference sequence). V gave up 5 bases and J gave up 0 bases, with 5 bases separating them. The CDR3: CASSQGSGANVLTF. CDR3 coding DNA: TGTGCCAGTAGTCAGGGCTCTGGGGCCAACGTCCTGACTTTC.

V and J are TRBV6-5 and TRBJ2-7, with D possibly TRBD1 on 5 matching bases. The CDR3 has 12 amino acids. Trimming took 6 bases from V and 1 from J, leaving 7 bases between them. Germline CDR1 and CDR2: MNHEY and SVGAGI. DNA of the CDR3: TGTGCCAGCAGCTCAGGGTCCTACGAGCAGTACTTC. This translates into CASSSGSYEQYF.

In this sample, this clone turned up a few times. This sequence joins TRBV14 and TRBJ1-1, with unresolved D. The CDR3 extends over 14 amino acids. CDR1 SGHDN and CDR2 FVKESK come from the germline V gene. V was trimmed by 4 bases and J by 0 bases, leaving 9 bases between them. The CDR3 DNA reads TGTGCCAGCAGCCGGAACACAGTGAACACTGAAGCTTTCTTT. Residues: CASSRNTVNTEAFF.

This clone was counted once. This chain uses TRBV6-1 with TRBJ2-1; D possibly uses TRBD1 or TRBD2 (5 bases each). This CDR3 has 15 amino acids. V lost 2 bases and J lost 7, with 15 bases in between. Per germline, CDR1 MNHNS and CDR2 SASEGT. Here the CDR3 reads CASSENSYEGNEQFF. As DNA, the CDR3 is TGTGCCAGCAGTGAAAATAGCTACGAGGGGAATGAGCAGTTCTTC.

The rearrangement joins TRBV2 to TRBJ1-5; D uncertain. Trimming removed 6 bases at V and 2 bases at J, with 14 bases between. The CDR3 runs to 15 residues. The germline CDR1 and CDR2 sequences are SNHLY and FYNNEI. The chain's CDR3 is CASRKNTGGNQPQHF. The CDR3 DNA follows: TGTGCCAGCAGGAAGAATACTGGGGGCAATCAGCCCCAGCATTTT. The variable domain in full, with the rest retrieved from reference TRBV2 and TRBJ1-5, is EPEVTQTPSHQVTQMGQEVILRCVPISNHLYFYWYRQILGQKVEFLVSFYNNEISEKSEIFDDQFSVERPDGSNFTLKIRSTKLEDSAMYFCASRKNTGGNQPQHFGDGTRLSIL.

The chain recombines TRBV4-2 with TRBJ2-3, with 12 bases matching TRBD2. With 5 bases clipped from V and 3 bases from J, the junction kept 9 bases outside the gene matches. This CDR3 comprises 17 residues. Germline loops: CDR1 LGHNA, CDR2 YNFKEQ. The CDR3 sequence is CASSLSPSGGATDTQYF. For the CDR3, the DNA is TGTGCCAGCAGCTTGTCTCCTAGCGGGGGGGCAACAGATACGCAGTATTTT.

V usage is TRBV4-1 and J usage is TRBJ1-5; tentative D call: TRBD1 (6 bases). This CDR3 contains 16 residues. Trimming cost V 0 bases and J 6 bases, with 15 bases left between them. Germline-derived CDR1 and CDR2 are MGHRA and YSYEKL. CDR3: CASSQDGRGAVQPQHF. The CDR3 DNA follows: TGCGCCAGCAGCCAAGATGGCAGGGGAGCTGTTCAGCCCCAGCATTTT.

This clone has more than one count but fewer than ten. This chain uses TRBV28 with TRBJ1-1, with D uncertain. V was shortened by 6 bases and J by 4 bases, with 12 bases between the two germline ends. This CDR3 comprises 13 residues. Germline V gives CDR1 MDHEN, CDR2 SYDVKM. CDR3 DNA: TGTGCCAGCAGCCCCGTAATGCGCACTGAAGCTTTCTTT. Protein sequence: CASSPVMRTEAFF. The variable domain in full, with the rest retrieved from reference TRBV28 and TRBJ1-1, is DVKVTQSSRYLVKRTGEKVFLECVQDMDHENMFWYRQDPGLGLRLIYFSYDVKMKEKGDIPEGYSVSREKKERFSLILESASTNQTSMYLCASSPVMRTEAFFGQGTRLTVV.

The rearrangement uses TRBV21-1 and TRBJ1-2. TRBV21-1 counts as a pseudogene. CDR3 length equals 13 residues. Written as DNA, the CDR3 is TGTGCCAGGCCGAGGGTCACGAACTATGGCTACACCTTC. This encodes CARPRVTNYGYTF.

The rearrangement joins TRBV4-2 to TRBJ2-3; no clear D. This CDR3 region has 15 residues. CDR1 LGHNA and CDR2 YNFKEQ come from the germline V gene. V was trimmed by 0 bases and J by 2 bases, leaving 9 bases between them. CDR3 in amino acids: CASSQDSSFTDTQYF. The CDR3 DNA sequence: TGTGCCAGCAGCCAAGATAGTTCCTTCACAGATACGCAGTATTTT.

The chain combines TRBV28 with TRBJ1-5; TRBD1 matches at 9 bases. V was clipped by 6 bases and J by 7 bases; unmatched bases: 10. The CDR3 runs to 15 residues. Germline values: CDR1 MDHEN, CDR2 SYDVKM. CDR3 sequence (DNA): TGTGCCAGCAGGACCGGGACAGGGCCATTCCAGCCCCAGCATTTT. Its translation is CASRTGTGPFQPQHF.

This clone was seen only a few times. The gene calls are TRBV18 and TRBJ1-3; D ambiguous. The V and J ends lost 5 bases and 5 bases respectively, with 10 bases between them. Germline CDR1 and CDR2: KGHSH and LQKENI. This CDR3 region has 13 residues. CDR3 in amino acids: CASSTPSRNTIYF. For the CDR3, the DNA is TGTGCCAGCTCAACGCCTTCCCGAAACACCATATATTTT.

This clone has only one observation. The chain combines TRBV4-2 with TRBJ2-7; perhaps TRBD2 as D (6 bases). Germline V gene sequence: CDR1 LGHNA, CDR2 YNFKEQ. Trimming removed 0 bases at V and 3 bases at J, with 15 bases between. The CDR3 length is 16 residues. Here the CDR3 reads CASSQEGGSRFYEQYF. For the CDR3, the DNA is TGTGCCAGCAGCCAAGAGGGGGGAAGCAGGTTCTACGAGCAGTACTTC.

CDR3 DNA sequence: TGTGCCAGCAGCTCACGGGTTGGTAGCTATGGCTACACCTTC. Translated, it gives CASSSRVGSYGYTF. J is TRBJ1-2 and V is TRBV9; D is unresolved. From germline, CDR1 is SGDLS and CDR2 YYNGEE. The CDR3 loop spans 14 amino acids. The V gene lost 4 bases and the J gene lost 4 bases, with 14 bases spanning the gap.

This sequence joins TRBV7-9 and TRBJ2-7, with D tentatively TRBD1 or TRBD2 (5 bases each). The CDR3 loop spans 13 amino acids. Trimming cost V 5 bases and J 4 bases, with 12 bases left between them. Germline V gives CDR1 SEHNR, CDR2 FQNEAQ (reference sequence). Here the CDR3 DNA reads TGTGCCAGCAGCCCCCGCAGGGAGTACGAGCAGTACTTC. Residues: CASSPRREYEQYF.

This clone has just one count. V is TRBV10-3 and J is TRBJ1-3; tentatively, D is TRBD1 (5 bases). This CDR3 has 16 amino acids. The germline V and J ends were trimmed by 3 bases and 0 bases, with 12 bases remaining between them. Germline assignment: CDR1 ENHRY and CDR2 SYGVKD. The DNA of the CDR3 is TGTGCCATCAGTGACGGGGGTCAAAGCTCTGGAAACACCATATATTTT. Translation gives CAISDGGQSSGNTIYF.

The rearrangement joins TRBV7-8 to TRBJ1-5; 8 bases are a match to TRBD1. V lost 4 bases to trimming and J lost 5 bases; unmatched junction nucleotides: 1. Germline V gene data show CDR1 as SGHVS and CDR2 as FQNEAQ. The CDR3 covers 13 residues. The CDR3 is CASSSGQDQPQHF. The CDR3, as DNA: TGTGCCAGCAGCTCGGGACAGGATCAGCCCCAGCATTTT.

J is TRBJ1-1 and V is TRBV27; no clear D. The CDR3 consists of 14 residues. The V gene's germline CDR1 is MNHEY and CDR2 SMNVEV (reference sequence). V lost 5 bases and J lost 4, with 14 bases in between. CDR3 nucleotides: TGTGCCAGCAGTGCCTTCATCAGGAGCACTGAAGCTTTCTTT. It codes for CASSAFIRSTEAFF.

The CDR3 nucleotides are TGTGCCAGCAGGGGACAGCCGAACACTGAAGCTTTCTTT. Translated: CASRGQPNTEAFF. The chain has TRBV6-5 and TRBJ1-1; 7 positions agree with TRBD1. Germline V gives CDR1 MNHEY, CDR2 SVGAGI. With V trimmed by 6 bases and J by 1 base, 2 bases remained unmatched. The CDR3 is made up of 13 amino acids.

The gene calls are TRBV10-3 and TRBJ1-1; D unclear. CDR3 length: 17 amino acids. Trimming shortened V by 0 bases and J by 4 bases, and 18 bases separated the two germline ends. Germline V gene lookup returns CDR1 ENHRY and CDR2 SYGVKD. The CDR3 sequence is CAISESARVSWSTEAFF. The DNA of the CDR3 is TGTGCCATCAGTGAGTCAGCTAGGGTTTCTTGGAGCACTGAAGCTTTCTTT.

The rearrangement links TRBV19 to TRBJ2-4; perhaps TRBD1 as D (7 bases). The CDR3 sequence is 18 residues long. Trimming took off 3 bases at V and 2 bases at J, with 20 bases between the two ends. Germline V lookup: CDR1 LNHDA, CDR2 SQIVND (reference sequence). CDR3: CASSIGAGGILTKNIQYF. CDR3 nucleotide sequence: TGTGCCAGTAGTATTGGGGCAGGGGGGATTTTGACCAAAAACATTCAGTACTTC.

The rearrangement uses TRBV5-1 and TRBJ2-7; TRBD1 matches at 10 bases. The CDR3 has 14 residues. The V segment lost 3 bases and the J segment 6 bases; nucleotides outside the gene matches: 6. Per germline, CDR1 SGHRS and CDR2 YFSETQ. The CDR3 region has the DNA TGCGCCAGCAGCTGGGCGGGACAGGGGACCGAGCAGTACTTC. It codes for CASSWAGQGTEQYF.

This chain uses TRBV6-5 with TRBJ2-7; either TRBD1 or TRBD2 may fit D (6 bases each). V was shortened by 6 bases and J by 6 bases, with 21 bases between the two germline ends. The CDR3 consists of 15 residues. Germline V gene sequence: CDR1 MNHEY, CDR2 SVGAGI. CDR3 sequence: CASRLGGGNVLEQYF. Here the CDR3 DNA reads TGTGCCAGCAGACTTGGAGGGGGAAACGTTCTCGAGCAGTACTTC.

A single count supports this clone. The V and J genes are TRBV7-6 and TRBJ2-7; a weak D match, TRBD1 (5 bases). Per germline, CDR1 SGHVS and CDR2 FNYEAQ. Trimming removed 1 base at V and 3 bases at J, with 13 bases between. The CDR3 contains 15 residues. For the CDR3, the DNA is TGTGCCAGCAGCTTAGGTGCAGGGTCAGTCTACGAGCAGTACTTC. Protein: CASSLGAGSVYEQYF.

This clone appeared once. The chain is built from TRBV30 and TRBJ1-4; D call uncertain. V was cut by 2 bases and J by 7 bases, with 14 bases left in between. Germline V lookup: CDR1 GTSNPN, CDR2 SVGIG (reference sequence). The CDR3 length is 14 residues. DNA of the CDR3: TGTGCCTGGAGTCGTACGCCCGGCGGTGAAAAACTGTTTTTT. It is translated as CAWSRTPGGEKLFF.

The chain combines TRBV10-2 with TRBJ2-5, with 7 nucleotides matching TRBD2. After removal of 2 bases from V and 4 bases from J, the junction contained 4 bases not matched to a gene. Per the germline V gene, CDR1 is WSHSY and CDR2 is SAAADI. The CDR3 runs to 14 residues. The CDR3 DNA follows: TGCGCCAGCAGTGAGGACGGCGGGGGAGAGACCCAGTACTTC. Translation: CASSEDGGGETQYF.

The chain joins TRBV19 to TRBJ1-6; D is ambiguous. CDR3 length equals 13 residues. Germline V gene lookup returns CDR1 LNHDA and CDR2 SQIVND (reference sequence). Trimming pared 7 bases from V and 7 bases from J, leaving 11 bases between. The chain's CDR3 is CASKGRLNSPLHF. The CDR3 DNA reads as TGTGCCAGTAAAGGTAGACTAAATTCACCCCTCCACTTT. The full variable domain, rest sourced from reference TRBV19 and TRBJ1-6, is DGGITQSPKYLFRKEGQNVTLSCEQNLNHDAMYWYRQDPGQGLRLIYYSQIVNDFQKGDIAEGYSVSREKKESFPLTVTSAQKNPTAFYLCASKGRLNSPLHFGNGTRLTVT.

V gene TRBV6-6 combines with J gene TRBJ2-2, with TRBD1 identical over 7 bases. Germline trimming cut 4 bases from V and 4 bases from J; bases unmatched to any gene: 6. Germline V CDR1 and CDR2: MNHNY, SVGAGI (reference sequence). This CDR3 spans 15 amino acids. The CDR3 sequence: CASSSTGTVTGELFF. The CDR3, as DNA: TGTGCCAGCAGTTCTACCGGGACAGTCACCGGGGAGCTGTTTTTT.